Listed here are 23 T cell receptor beta chains from one sample, sequenced in a study of T-cell reconstitution after alpha-beta-depleted transplantation in children. TCRbeta library preparation incorporated unique molecular identifiers. TCRdb reanalysed the PCR reads using MiXCR and keeps one entry per CDR3 protein. The sample holds over 550,000 distinct CDR3 sequences, about 10% seen once. Material: PBMCs from the stem cell graft donor, obtained from the stem cell graft. These receptors originate from a human donor who donated a stem cell graft to a child with acute myeloid leukemia.

This clonotype was seen many times. This sequence joins TRBV5-1 and TRBJ2-3, with TRBD2 as a possible D gene (6 bases). V was cut by 0 bases and J by 5 bases, with 19 bases left in between. The CDR3 is 17 amino acids. Germline-derived CDR1 and CDR2 are SGHRS and YFSETQ. CDR3: CASSLGAAGSRGDTQYF. CDR3 DNA: TGCGCCAGCAGCTTGGGGGCTGCCGGGAGCAGAGGAGATACGCAGTATTTT.

This clonotype was counted ten times or more. This sequence joins TRBV12-3 or TRBV12-4 and TRBJ2-1, with D uncertain. V lost 6 bases and J 3 bases, leaving 3 bases between the germline ends. The length of the CDR3 is 11 residues. Written as DNA, the CDR3 is TGTGCCAGCAGGAACTACAATGAGCAGTTCTTC. It yields the protein CASRNYNEQFF.

The chain combines TRBV28 with TRBJ1-2; D might be TRBD1 (5 bases). CDR1 and CDR2 from the germline V gene are MDHEN and SYDVKM. This CDR3 comprises 14 residues. V was pared by 1 base and J by 8 bases, with 14 bases between. CDR3 loop: CASSLSRRDGGYTF. The DNA of the CDR3 is TGTGCCAGCAGTTTATCGCGTCGGGACGGGGGCTACACCTTC.

This clonotype was seen repeatedly, ten times or more. In DNA form, the CDR3 reads TGTGCCAGCAGCACAGAGGCGGGTTATCAGCCCCAGCATTTT. Translation gives CASSTEAGYQPQHF. J is TRBJ1-5 and V is TRBV7-2, with D unclear. Germline lookup yields CDR1 SGHTA and CDR2 FQGNSA. The CDR3 runs to 14 residues. The V and J ends lost 5 bases and 5 bases respectively, with 13 bases between them.

This clonotype came up a few times. The chain carries TRBV20-1 and TRBJ1-6; no clear D. V lost 0 bases to trimming and J lost 16 bases, with 16 bases between them. The CDR3 loop spans 13 amino acids. In germline, CDR1 is DFQATT, CDR2 SNEGSKA (reference sequence). The CDR3, as DNA: TGCAGTGCTAGAGAGCCCCAGGTTTTGTCTCTCCACTTT. This translates into CSAREPQVLSLHF.

The chain carries TRBV11-2 and TRBJ2-1; 12 bases align to TRBD2. Germline V lookup: CDR1 SGHAT, CDR2 FQNNGV. V dropped 4 bases and J dropped 7; count of bases not matched to a gene: 20. The CDR3 is 20 amino acids. CDR3 bases: TGTGCCAGCAGCTCCCCTAACCTAGCGGGAGGGGTCCGTCGGGGGAATGAGCAGTTCTTC. Protein: CASSSPNLAGGVRRGNEQFF. The full variable domain, completed using reference TRBV11-2 and TRBJ2-1, is EAGVAQSPRYKIIEKRQSVAFWCNPISGHATLYWYQQILGQGPKLLIQFQNNGVVDDSQLPKDRFSAERLKGVDSTLKIQPAKLEDSAVYLCASSSPNLAGGVRRGNEQFFGPGTRLTVL.

This clonotype was seen more than once but under ten times. J is TRBJ2-7 and V is TRBV30; a possible D gene is TRBD1 (5 bases). The CDR3 has 11 amino acids. V gave up 4 bases and J gave up 4 bases, with 8 bases separating them. Germline V gene data show CDR1 as GTSNPN and CDR2 as SVGIG (reference sequence). The CDR3 protein is CAWTTGYEQYF. CDR3 DNA: TGTGCCTGGACTACAGGTTACGAGCAGTACTTC.

This clonotype was seen a handful of times. This chain joins TRBV12-3 or TRBV12-4 and TRBJ2-7; no clear D. CDR3 length: 12 residues. Trimming shortened V by 2 bases and J by 7 bases, and 9 bases separated the two germline ends. CDR3 bases: TGTGCCAGCAGTTTACGAATAGGGGAGCAGTACTTC. It yields the protein CASSLRIGEQYF.

This clonotype was found many times. The V call is TRBV20-1, the J call TRBJ2-7; 7 bases fit TRBD2. CDR1 and CDR2 (germline): DFQATT, SNEGSKA (reference sequence). V shed 1 base and J 12 bases; nucleotides not matched to a gene: 6. The CDR3 sequence is 11 residues long. The CDR3 here is CSARGAAGSYF. CDR3 bases: TGCAGTGCTAGAGGTGCAGCGGGGTCGTACTTC.

This clonotype was counted at least ten times. The chain uses TRBV29-1 and TRBJ2-1; 10 positions agree with TRBD2. Germline CDR1 and CDR2: SQVTM and ANQGSEA. With V trimmed by 1 base and J by 6 bases, 9 bases remained unmatched. CDR3 size: 16 residues. The CDR3 region has the DNA TGCAGCGTTGAAGGAATCACTAGCGGGATCTTCAATGAGCAGTTCTTC. It translates to CSVEGITSGIFNEQFF.

The chain couples TRBV10-3 to TRBJ1-5; D not resolved. Germline CDR1 ENHRY, CDR2 SYGVKD. The CDR3 spans 14 residues. V dropped 2 bases and J dropped 1 base, with 6 bases sitting between them. The CDR3, as DNA: TGTGCCATCAGTGAGAGGGAAAGCAATCAGCCCCAGCATTTT. Its translation: CAISERESNQPQHF.

This chain uses TRBV7-2 with TRBJ2-3; 10 bases agree with TRBD1. This CDR3 is built from 15 residues. J was trimmed by 4 bases and V by 4 bases; bases with no gene match: 5. The germline V gene encodes CDR1 SGHTA and CDR2 FQGNSA. Here the CDR3 reads CASSSSTGGPDTQYF. The CDR3 coding sequence is TGTGCCAGCAGCTCCTCGACAGGGGGCCCAGATACGCAGTATTTT.

The chain combines TRBV12-3 or TRBV12-4 with TRBJ1-6; D is undetermined. The V and J ends lost 2 bases and 9 bases respectively, with 17 bases between them. The CDR3 covers 16 residues. In nucleotides, the CDR3 is TGTGCCAGCAGTTTAACGCGGGTCAGTGGCGGTTCACCCCTCCACTTT. This sequence encodes CASSLTRVSGGSPLHF.

The chain carries TRBV9 and TRBJ2-7; 9 nucleotides align to TRBD1. The germline CDR1 and CDR2 sequences are SGDLS and YYNGEE. The CDR3 has 16 residues. J was trimmed by 2 bases and V by 4 bases; bases with no gene match: 10. The CDR3 sequence is CASSLTPQGATYEQYF. In DNA, the CDR3 is TGTGCCAGCAGCCTCACCCCACAGGGGGCCACCTACGAGCAGTACTTC.

The rearrangement uses TRBV6-1 and TRBJ2-6; 7 positions match TRBD1. The CDR3 runs 17 residues. CDR1 is MNHNS, CDR2 SASEGT, per germline. The CDR3 nucleotides read TGTGCGAGCCGCCCGGGACAGCTATCCTCTGGGGCCAACGTCCTGACTTTC. Protein product: CASRPGQLSSGANVLTF.

The chain has TRBV20-1 and TRBJ1-5, with 10 bases aligning to TRBD1. V lost 6 bases and J lost 1; bases outside the gene matches: 3. This CDR3 spans 14 amino acids. Germline V CDR1 and CDR2: DFQATT, SNEGSKA (reference sequence). Here the CDR3 DNA reads TGCAGTGCGAGGACAGGGGGAAGCAATCAGCCCCAGCATTTT. Translating gives CSARTGGSNQPQHF.

This clonotype has at least ten counts. Here the CDR3 DNA reads TGTGCCAGCAGCCTTAGCGCGAGCACAGATACGCAGTATTTT. Protein: CASSLSASTDTQYF. The J gene is TRBJ2-3, the V gene TRBV12-3 or TRBV12-4, with a weak D call TRBD2 (5 bases). This CDR3 spans 14 amino acids. The ends were cut back, 6 bases at V and 0 bases at J, with 10 bases in the middle.

The CDR3 DNA is TGTGCCAGCAGTTACCTCGGGACCGCTAGCAATCAGCCCCAGCATTTT. Translated, it gives CASSYLGTASNQPQHF. The chain recombines TRBV12-3 or TRBV12-4 with TRBJ1-5, with D maybe TRBD1 (5 bases). The CDR3 has 16 residues. With 4 bases removed from V and 0 bases from J, the gap between germline ends came to 13 bases.

This clonotype was picked up many times. The chain joins TRBV7-9 to TRBJ1-1; possibly TRBD1 for D (6 bases). Per the germline V gene, CDR1 is SEHNR and CDR2 is FQNEAQ (reference sequence). V was cut by 5 bases and J by 1 base, with 14 bases left in between. CDR3 length: 15 residues. The chain's CDR3 is CASSPIGQSNTEAFF. CDR3 nucleotide sequence: TGTGCCAGCAGCCCAATAGGACAGTCGAACACTGAAGCTTTCTTT.

This clonotype was found a few times. The chain employs TRBV29-1 and TRBJ2-1; possible D gene TRBD1, 5 bases. The CDR3 has 13 amino acids. The V gene's germline CDR1 is SQVTM and CDR2 ANQGSEA. Trimming took 4 bases from V and 4 from J, leaving 11 bases between them. CDR3 coding DNA: TGCAGCGTTGGGTTGACAGTTTACAATGAGCAGTTCTTC. Residues: CSVGLTVYNEQFF.

This clonotype was observed a handful of times. The chain is built from TRBV12-3 or TRBV12-4 and TRBJ2-7; D may be TRBD1 or TRBD2 (5 bases each). V shed 5 bases and J shed 4 bases, with 12 bases lying between them. The CDR3 contains 13 residues. The CDR3, as DNA: TGTGCCAGCAGTCCCAACGGGGCTTACGAGCAGTACTTC. It encodes CASSPNGAYEQYF.

The chain is built from TRBV5-1 and TRBJ1-2, with D tentatively TRBD1 (5 bases). The ends were cut back, 0 bases at V and 4 bases at J, with 16 bases in the middle. Per germline, CDR1 SGHRS and CDR2 YFSETQ. The CDR3 length is 16 residues. Here the CDR3 DNA reads TGCGCCAGCAGCTTGGCCACAGGTCAAGGGAGCTATGGCTACACCTTC. Amino acid sequence: CASSLATGQGSYGYTF.

This clonotype was seen only a few times. J is TRBJ1-2 and V is TRBV28, with D hard to call. The length of the CDR3 is 14 residues. The germline V gene encodes CDR1 MDHEN and CDR2 SYDVKM. Trimming left V 2 bases short and J 6 bases short, with 13 bases between. CDR3 in amino acids: CASSLPSMLDGYTF. The CDR3 bases are TGTGCCAGCAGTTTACCCAGTATGCTGGATGGCTACACCTTC.